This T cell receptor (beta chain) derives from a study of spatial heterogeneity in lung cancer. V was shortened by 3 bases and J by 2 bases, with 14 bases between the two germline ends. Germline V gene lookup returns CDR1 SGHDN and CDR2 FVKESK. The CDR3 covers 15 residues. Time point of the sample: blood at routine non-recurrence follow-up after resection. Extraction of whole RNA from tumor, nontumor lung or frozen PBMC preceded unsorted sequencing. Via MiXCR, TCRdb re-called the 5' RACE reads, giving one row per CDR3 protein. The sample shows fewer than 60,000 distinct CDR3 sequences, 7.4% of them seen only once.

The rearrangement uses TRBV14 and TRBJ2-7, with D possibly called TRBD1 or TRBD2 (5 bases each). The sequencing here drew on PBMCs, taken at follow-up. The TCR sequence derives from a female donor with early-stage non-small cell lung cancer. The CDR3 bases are TGTGCCAGCAGCCACAAACTAGGGGATACCTACGAGCAGTACTTC. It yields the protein CASSHKLGDTYEQYF.